The rows below give T cell receptor beta chains drawn from one sample of a study of CD8 T cells in ankylosing spondylitis. TCRdb itself ran the 5' RACE reads through MiXCR, one entry per CDR3 protein. The repertoire has fewer than 550,000 distinct CDR3 sequences, over 4% of them found once; the top ten carry under 4.5%. Sample: blood, either unsorted or a sorted T cell fraction (not recorded which). The receptors here all came from a male donor with ankylosing spondylitis. Both conserved end residues are part of each CDR3. A D gene is named only where the DNA matches it firmly. Only part of the rows carry a size: once, few, many, or a class if the clone is expanded.

D	V	size	J	CDR3	DNA
TRBD2	TRBV5-6	NA	TRBJ2-5	CASSLLALGTQYF	TGTGCCAGCAGCTTACTAGCGTTGGGGACCCAGTACTTC
TRBD1	TRBV7-9	NA	TRBJ2-3	CASSRTGGATDTQYF	TGTGCCAGCAGCAGGACAGGGGGCGCGACAGATACGCAGTATTTT
TRBD1	TRBV19	few	TRBJ1-5	CASSTPGQYNQPQHF	TGTGCCAGTAGTACCCCGGGACAGTACAATCAGCCCCAGCATTTT
NA	TRBV7-2	NA	TRBJ2-7	CASSLVPGQTIYEQYF	TGTGCCAGCAGCTTAGTACCAGGACAAACTATATACGAGCAGTACTTC
NA	TRBV27	NA	TRBJ2-2	CASSLIPGFVTGELFF	TGTGCCAGCAGTTTAATTCCAGGGTTCGTCACCGGGGAGCTGTTTTTT
NA	TRBV7-2	many	TRBJ1-5	CASSIVVPQPQHF	TGTGCCAGCAGCATCGTAGTCCCGCAGCCCCAGCATTTT
TRBD2	TRBV4-3	NA	TRBJ2-7	CASSQGLAWSSYEQYF	TGCGCCAGCAGCCAAGGACTAGCTTGGAGCTCCTACGAGCAGTACTTC
NA	TRBV3-1	NA	TRBJ2-1	CASSRAGDSDNEQFF	TGTGCCAGCAGCCGAGCAGGGGATTCTGACAATGAGCAGTTCTTC
NA	TRBV6-5	many	TRBJ2-7	CASRRFHEQYF	TGTGCCAGCAGGAGGTTCCACGAGCAGTACTTC
NA	TRBV4-3	few	TRBJ2-2	CASSHRTNTGELFF	TGCGCCAGCAGCCACCGCACGAACACCGGGGAGCTGTTTTTT
NA	TRBV20-1	many	TRBJ2-7	CSAIDNGSAKRYEQYF	TGCAGTGCCATCGATAATGGGTCGGCGAAGAGGTACGAGCAGTACTTC
NA	TRBV2	many	TRBJ2-1	CASSAGAYNEQFF	TGTGCCAGCTCTGCAGGGGCATACAATGAGCAGTTCTTC
NA	TRBV4-3	many	TRBJ1-2	CASSYQQTSNYGYTF	TGCGCCAGCAGCTATCAGCAAACCTCTAACTATGGCTACACCTTC
TRBD1	TRBV18	few	TRBJ1-1	CASAIRTGGAEAFF	TGTGCCAGCGCTATACGGACAGGTGGGGCTGAAGCTTTCTTT
TRBD2	TRBV6-1	many	TRBJ2-7	CASSAGLAASYEQYF	TGTGCCAGCAGCGCGGGACTAGCGGCCTCCTACGAGCAGTACTTC
NA	TRBV20-1	many	TRBJ2-3	CSASGRDTLTDTQYF	TGCAGTGCTAGTGGGCGGGATACGCTCACAGATACGCAGTATTTT
NA	TRBV14	many	TRBJ2-1	CASSPSRGPLWEQFF	TGTGCCAGCAGCCCGTCTAGGGGTCCCTTGTGGGAGCAGTTCTTC
NA	TRBV28	many	TRBJ2-3	CASSSPTLSLGTDTQYF	TGTGCCAGCAGTTCCCCAACACTATCCCTGGGCACAGATACGCAGTATTTT
NA	TRBV5-1	many	TRBJ2-7	CASSVDVTYEQYF	TGCGCCAGCAGCGTAGACGTTACCTACGAGCAGTACTTC
TRBD2	TRBV5-1	many	TRBJ2-2	CASSLGLARDTGELFF	TGCGCCAGCAGCTTGGGACTAGCGAGAGACACCGGGGAGCTGTTTTTT
NA	TRBV7-8	many	TRBJ2-7	CASSADAPEQYF	TGTGCCAGCAGCGCGGACGCCCCCGAGCAGTACTTC
NA	TRBV30	many	TRBJ1-5	CAWSEPSNQPQHF	TGTGCCTGGAGTGAACCTAGCAATCAGCCCCAGCATTTT